The 18 T cell receptor beta chains in this list originate from one sample, sequenced in a study of identical twins. TCRdb reprocessed the 5' RACE reads with MiXCR, giving one entry per CDR3 protein. This sample has under 450,000 distinct CDR3 sequences, with approximately 17% found just once. The sequencing input was naive T cells sorted from blood. These receptors all come from a middle-aged man in good health.

This clonotype occurred a few times. The V gene is TRBV25-1, the J gene TRBJ1-1; D possibly corresponds to TRBD1 (6 bases). Trimming left V 3 bases short and J 5 bases short, with 10 bases between. This CDR3 has 13 amino acids. CDR1 MGHDK and CDR2 SYGVNS come from the germline V gene. This CDR3 is CASSDRGGTEAFF. The CDR3 nucleotides read TGTGCCAGCAGTGATCGAGGGGGAACTGAAGCTTTCTTT.

At least ten counts were recorded for this clonotype. This chain connects TRBV5-1 to TRBJ1-4; 7 positions match TRBD1. Germline CDR1 reads SGHRS; CDR2 reads YFSETQ. The ends lost 3 bases at V and 3 bases at J; junction bases unmatched: 11. This CDR3 has 17 residues. The CDR3 protein is CASSSVPPGQSNEKLFF. The CDR3 bases are TGCGCCAGCAGCTCCGTCCCCCCGGGACAGTCTAATGAAAAACTGTTTTTT.

This clonotype has more than one count but fewer than ten. This rearrangement joins TRBV6-2 or TRBV6-3 to TRBJ1-1; possible D gene TRBD1, 5 bases. V lost 0 bases to trimming and J lost 1 base, with 6 bases between them. The CDR3 has 14 residues. The V gene's germline CDR1 is MNHEY and CDR2 SVGEGT. The CDR3 spells CASSYSQGNTEAFF. CDR3 nucleotides: TGTGCCAGCAGTTACTCCCAGGGGAACACTGAAGCTTTCTTT.

The DNA of the CDR3 is TGCAGTGCTAGAGCGCTTCCGGGCTCCTCCTACGAGCAGTACTTC. This encodes CSARALPGSSYEQYF. The genes are TRBV20-1 and TRBJ2-7; no reliable D call. CDR1 and CDR2 (germline): DFQATT, SNEGSKA (reference sequence). Trimming took off 1 base at V and 0 bases at J, with 13 bases between the two ends. CDR3 size: 15 residues.

This clonotype was detected a few times. The chain carries TRBV11-2 and TRBJ2-2, with a tentative D call TRBD1 (5 bases). Per germline, CDR1 SGHAT and CDR2 FQNNGV. V was clipped by 1 base and J by 7 bases, with 13 bases between them. This CDR3 has 15 residues. CDR3 sequence: CASSLVSSGIGELFF. The CDR3 DNA reads TGTGCCAGCAGCTTAGTCTCATCAGGGATCGGGGAGCTGTTTTTT.

This chain joins TRBV5-1 and TRBJ1-4; D perhaps matches TRBD1 (6 bases). The CDR3 runs to 17 residues. V lost 1 base to trimming and J lost 1 base, with 14 bases between them. Germline CDR1 and CDR2: SGHRS and YFSETQ. The CDR3: CASSLQGMGITNEKLFF. CDR3 nucleotide sequence: TGCGCCAGCAGCTTGCAGGGGATGGGGATAACTAATGAAAAACTGTTTTTT.

This clonotype was detected only a few times. The chain couples TRBV12-3 or TRBV12-4 to TRBJ2-1; D is unresolved. The CDR3 extends over 12 amino acids. Between the trimmed V and J ends, which lost 4 bases and 7 bases, there was a span of 8 bases. CDR3 nucleotide sequence: TGTGCCAGCAGTTACAGTGATAATGAGCAGTTCTTC. Its protein is CASSYSDNEQFF.

This clonotype was counted ten times or more. The rearrangement uses TRBV28 and TRBJ1-4, with D possibly being TRBD1 (5 bases). CDR1 and CDR2 from the germline V gene are MDHEN and SYDVKM. The CDR3 extends over 15 amino acids. With 5 bases removed from V and 8 bases from J, the gap between germline ends came to 18 bases. The chain's CDR3 is CASSHGTTRREKLFF. The DNA of the CDR3 is TGTGCCAGCAGTCATGGGACCACACGGCGGGAAAAACTGTTTTTT.

The J gene is TRBJ2-2, the V gene TRBV5-5, with TRBD1 as a possible D gene (6 bases). The CDR3 runs to 13 residues. Germline assignment: CDR1 SGHKS and CDR2 YYEKEE (reference sequence). V was trimmed by 3 bases and J by 6 bases, leaving 9 bases between them. The CDR3 region has the DNA TGTGCCAGCAGCTACGGGACATCCGGGGAGCTGTTTTTT. It yields the protein CASSYGTSGELFF.

There are a few counts of this clonotype. The V gene is TRBV27, the J gene TRBJ2-3, with 10 bases aligning to TRBD1. CDR1 MNHEY and CDR2 SMNVEV come from the germline V gene (reference sequence). The CDR3 sequence is 16 residues long. The V and J ends lost 9 bases and 4 bases, in that order; junction bases with no gene match: 13. The CDR3 DNA sequence: TGTGCCAGTATAAACTCCTGGACAGGGGGTGCAGATACGCAGTATTTT. Translated, it gives CASINSWTGGADTQYF.

This clonotype was counted only a few times. The chain recombines TRBV4-3 with TRBJ2-3, with TRBD2 matching 9 bases. The CDR3 loop spans 16 amino acids. Germline trimming cut 2 bases from V and 6 bases from J; bases unmatched to any gene: 9. Germline assignment: CDR1 LGHNA and CDR2 YSLEER. This CDR3 reads CASSQMRGGGGDTQYF. The DNA for the CDR3 is TGCGCCAGCAGCCAAATGCGGGGGGGCGGAGGCGATACGCAGTATTTT.

The CDR3 nucleotides read TGTGCCAGCAGGTTATCTAGCTCCTATAATTCACCCCTCCACTTT. Protein sequence: CASRLSSSYNSPLHF. The chain uses TRBV6-5 and TRBJ1-6; no clear D gene. Germline V CDR1 and CDR2: MNHEY, SVGAGI. This CDR3 comprises 15 residues. V gave up 6 bases and J gave up 0 bases, with 9 bases separating them.

This clonotype was seen repeatedly, ten times or more. The chain has TRBV6-2 or TRBV6-3 and TRBJ1-2; D ambiguous. V lost 4 bases and J lost 2, with 5 bases in between. From germline, CDR1 is MNHEY and CDR2 SVGEGT. The CDR3 length is 12 residues. For the CDR3, the DNA is TGTGCCAGCAGTTTTATCAACTATGGCTACACCTTC. It translates to CASSFINYGYTF.

This clonotype was found a few times. The chain links TRBV24-1 to TRBJ1-2, with unresolved D. V dropped 4 bases and J dropped 5 bases, with 4 bases sitting between them. This CDR3 contains 11 residues. Germline values: CDR1 KGHDR, CDR2 SFDVKD. In nucleotides, the CDR3 is TGTGCCACCAGTGAGGGATATGGCTACACCTTC. It yields the protein CATSEGYGYTF.

This clonotype was detected ten times or more. The V gene is TRBV6-2 or TRBV6-3, the J gene TRBJ2-1, with D tentatively TRBD2 (6 bases). V was pared by 8 bases and J by 7 bases, with 15 bases between. Germline CDR1 reads MNHEY; CDR2 reads SVGEGT. CDR3 length: 13 residues. The CDR3: CASGTGVGNEQFF. The CDR3 bases are TGTGCCAGCGGGACGGGAGTTGGTAATGAGCAGTTCTTC.

This clonotype occurred many times. This chain links TRBV12-3 or TRBV12-4 with TRBJ2-5; no clear D gene. The length of the CDR3 is 16 residues. V was clipped by 6 bases and J by 2 bases, with 19 bases between them. This CDR3 reads CASSSPKGRNQETQYF. The CDR3 DNA reads as TGTGCCAGCAGCTCGCCCAAGGGTCGGAATCAAGAGACCCAGTACTTC.

V and J are TRBV7-3 and TRBJ2-3; 8 bases match TRBD1. Germline CDR1 and CDR2: SGHTA and FQGTGA. This CDR3 comprises 14 residues. V gave up 4 bases and J gave up 6 bases; unmatched junction bases: 6. The CDR3 bases are TGTGCCAGCAGCTCGGGACAGGCTCCCGATACGCAGTATTTT. The encoded protein is CASSSGQAPDTQYF.

A few counts support this clonotype. The chain links TRBV10-3 to TRBJ2-7; D is possibly TRBD1 (6 bases). V was cut by 8 bases and J by 0 bases, with 20 bases left in between. The V gene's germline CDR1 is ENHRY and CDR2 SYGVKD. The CDR3 loop spans 16 amino acids. CDR3 residues: CAILSGTSEGSYEQYF. CDR3 sequence (DNA): TGTGCCATCCTCTCCGGGACATCCGAAGGCTCCTACGAGCAGTACTTC.